This T cell receptor beta chain was found in a study of read filtering for tumor transcriptome and immune sequencing. This library used roughly 400 ng RNA and molecular barcoded adaptors spanning alpha/delta and beta/gamma chains. TCRdb used MiXCR to reprocess the reads, holding one entry per CDR3 protein. The sample includes around 20,000 distinct CDR3 sequences, around 20% of them seen just once. Sequencing was performed on a population of CD138-negative cells sorted from bone marrow. Receptor source: a donor at least 40 years old with multiple myeloma.

A word on this clonotype: Because the CDR3's place on the DNA is in doubt, the DNA is left out and the CDR3 is given as listed by TCRdb. The chain couples TRBV25-1 to TRBJ2-1; the table names TRBD2, a call not compared with the DNA. CDR1 is MGHDK and CDR2 is SYGVNS in the germline V gene. The CDR3 totals 18 residues, both ends included. CDR3 loop: CAISERLVAGGTFDEQLF.